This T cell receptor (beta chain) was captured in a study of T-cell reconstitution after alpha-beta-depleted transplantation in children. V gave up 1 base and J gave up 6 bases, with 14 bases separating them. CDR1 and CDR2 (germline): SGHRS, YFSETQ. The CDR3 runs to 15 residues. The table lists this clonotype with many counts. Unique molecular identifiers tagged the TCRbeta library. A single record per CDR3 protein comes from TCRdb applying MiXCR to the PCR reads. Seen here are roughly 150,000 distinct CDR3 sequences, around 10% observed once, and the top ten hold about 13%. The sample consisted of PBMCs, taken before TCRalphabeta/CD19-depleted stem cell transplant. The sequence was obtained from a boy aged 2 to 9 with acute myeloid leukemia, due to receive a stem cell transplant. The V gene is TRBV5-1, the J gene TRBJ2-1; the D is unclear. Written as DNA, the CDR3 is TGCGCCAGCAGCTTGCTCGCAGCGACGGGCAATGAGCAGTTCTTC. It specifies CASSLLAATGNEQFF.